The 17 T cell receptor beta chains given below trace back to one sample, sequenced in a study of OX40 agonist ivuxolimab in advanced cancers. Data came from immunoSEQ multiplex PCR; TCRdb stores just in-frame clones and leaves some out. The sample lists about 110,000 clones, roughly 90% seen once, with about 1.2% in the top ten. The material sequenced was CD4+ or CD8+ T cells sorted from blood, taken in a trial of the OX40 agonist ivuxolimab. Source of these receptors: an adult with an advanced solid tumor such as melanoma, head and neck, liver or kidney cancer.

The chain couples TRBV7-9 to TRBJ1-4; D gene uncertain. The CDR3 contains 12 residues. CDR1 SEHNR and CDR2 FQNEAQ come from the germline V gene (reference sequence). V lost 5 bases and J 7 bases, leaving 8 bases between the germline ends. The chain's CDR3 is CASSQITEKLFF. CDR3 sequence (DNA): TGTGCCAGCAGCCAGATAACTGAAAAACTGTTTTTT.

The chain employs TRBV6-1 and TRBJ2-5, with 7 bases identical to TRBD1. The CDR3 spans 14 residues. Germline-derived CDR1 and CDR2 are MNHNS and SASEGT. The junction had 3 bases not matched to a gene; V was cut back by 3 bases and J by 2 bases. The CDR3 sequence: CASSEDRSQETQYF. CDR3 nucleotide sequence: TGTGCCAGCAGTGAGGACAGGAGTCAAGAGACCCAGTACTTC.

The chain combines TRBV19 with TRBJ2-6; D call uncertain. Trimming removed 6 bases at V and 2 bases at J, with 8 bases between. The CDR3 consists of 14 residues. The germline CDR1 and CDR2 sequences are LNHDA and SQIVND (reference sequence). In DNA, the CDR3 is TGTGCCAGTAGAAGGGTCGCTGGGGCCAACGTCCTGACTTTC. This sequence encodes CASRRVAGANVLTF.

This sequence joins TRBV19 and TRBJ1-5, with D perhaps TRBD1 (5 bases). Per germline, CDR1 LNHDA and CDR2 SQIVND (reference sequence). Trimming removed 3 bases at V and 5 bases at J, with 14 bases between. This CDR3 comprises 15 residues. CDR3 protein: CASSIPGRGDQPQHF. Written as DNA, the CDR3 is TGTGCCAGTAGTATCCCGGGTAGGGGAGATCAGCCCCAGCATTTT.

This rearrangement joins TRBV5-1 to TRBJ2-1, with D perhaps TRBD2 (6 bases). Trimming stripped 4 bases from V and 3 bases from J, with 8 bases between. Germline CDR1 and CDR2: SGHRS and YFSETQ. The CDR3 sequence is 13 residues long. The CDR3 DNA sequence: TGCGCCAGCAGCCAGGACTACTACAATGAGCAGTTCTTC. Protein product: CASSQDYYNEQFF.

V and J are TRBV5-6 and TRBJ2-2, with D possibly TRBD2 on 6 matching bases. The CDR3 covers 18 residues. Germline V lookup: CDR1 SGHDT, CDR2 YYEEEE. V dropped 4 bases and J dropped 4 bases, with 23 bases sitting between them. CDR3 nucleotide sequence: TGTGCCAGCAGCCCGGGAGTAGACGGGGTCGGTGGCACCGGGGAGCTGTTTTTT. It is translated as CASSPGVDGVGGTGELFF.

This clone was recorded only once. The chain uses TRBV5-1 and TRBJ1-2, with D possibly TRBD1 on 5 matching bases. The CDR3 sequence is 14 residues long. Germline V gives CDR1 SGHRS, CDR2 YFSETQ. The germline V and J ends were trimmed by 0 bases and 4 bases, with 10 bases remaining between them. The CDR3 DNA reads TGCGCCAGCAGCTTGGAGGCAGGGCTCTATGGCTACACCTTC. Its translation: CASSLEAGLYGYTF.

The chain is built from TRBV10-3 and TRBJ1-1; a weak D match, TRBD1 (5 bases). V lost 7 bases and J 7 bases, leaving 16 bases between the germline ends. The CDR3 runs 13 residues. Looked up from germline, CDR1 is ENHRY and CDR2 is SYGVKD. The CDR3 loop reads CAINNRDGDEAFF. The CDR3 nucleotides read TGTGCCATCAACAACCGGGACGGAGATGAAGCTTTCTTT.

The chain links TRBV9 to TRBJ2-7, with D perhaps matching TRBD1 (6 bases). Germline V gene lookup returns CDR1 SGDLS and CDR2 YYNGEE. V lost 2 bases and J lost 3, with 12 bases in between. The length of the CDR3 is 14 residues. CDR3 in DNA: TGTGCCAGCAGCGTTTTCGGACAGAGCTACGAGCAGTACTTC. Its translation is CASSVFGQSYEQYF. The entire variable domain, with the rest obtained from reference TRBV9 and TRBJ2-7, is as follows: DSGVTQTPKHLITATGQRVTLRCSPRSGDLSVYWYQQSLDQGLQFLIQYYNGEERAKGNILERFSAQQFPDLHSELNLSSLELGDSALYFCASSVFGQSYEQYFGPGTRLTVT.

This clone was recorded only once. The chain has TRBV7-3 and TRBJ2-6; D ambiguous. V was trimmed by 0 bases and J by 0 bases, leaving 9 bases between them. This CDR3 has 17 residues. The V gene's germline CDR1 is SGHTA and CDR2 FQGTGA. CDR3 DNA sequence: TGTGCCAGCAGCTTAACTTTAGGCGACTCTGGGGCCAACGTCCTGACTTTC. Its translation: CASSLTLGDSGANVLTF.

This chain links TRBV6-5 with TRBJ1-2; 8 bases match TRBD1. The CDR3 has 14 residues. Germline V gene sequence: CDR1 MNHEY, CDR2 SVGAGI. With V trimmed by 7 bases and J by 6 bases, 10 bases remained unmatched. For the CDR3, the DNA is TGTGCCAGCACCCCTCAGGGGGCAGGGAATGGCTACACCTTC. Residues: CASTPQGAGNGYTF.

This chain uses TRBV19 with TRBJ1-1; D call uncertain. CDR1 is LNHDA, CDR2 SQIVND, per germline (reference sequence). The CDR3 is 14 amino acids. Trimming pared 3 bases from V and 1 base from J, leaving 9 bases between. CDR3 sequence reads: CASSIGRQNTEAFF. CDR3 in DNA: TGTGCCAGTAGTATCGGACGGCAGAACACTGAAGCTTTCTTT.

This chain links TRBV19 with TRBJ2-2, with 8 bases aligning to TRBD2. In germline, CDR1 is LNHDA, CDR2 SQIVND (reference sequence). The CDR3 consists of 15 residues. The V and J ends lost 6 bases and 4 bases, in that order; junction bases with no gene match: 7. The CDR3 DNA sequence: TGTGCCAGTAGGAACCGGGGGGGAAGCACCGGGGAGCTGTTTTTT. Protein sequence: CASRNRGGSTGELFF. The complete variable domain, with remaining parts taken from reference TRBV19 and TRBJ2-2, reads DGGITQSPKYLFRKEGQNVTLSCEQNLNHDAMYWYRQDPGQGLRLIYYSQIVNDFQKGDIAEGYSVSREKKESFPLTVTSAQKNPTAFYLCASRNRGGSTGELFFGEGSRLTVL.

This rearrangement joins TRBV28 to TRBJ2-7; TRBD1 matches 12 bases. V dropped 6 bases and J dropped 9; count of bases not matched to a gene: 12. The CDR3 length is 15 residues. CDR1 is MDHEN and CDR2 is SYDVKM in the germline V gene. In nucleotides, the CDR3 is TGTGCCAGCAGGGGGGACTGGGACAGGGGGCAAGTGCAGTACTTC. Translation gives CASRGDWDRGQVQYF.

This chain connects TRBV7-3 to TRBJ2-3; the match to TRBD2 covers 11 bases. V was clipped by 5 bases and J by 4 bases; unmatched bases: 8. The CDR3 runs 16 residues. Germline V CDR1 and CDR2: SGHTA, FQGTGA. CDR3 residues: CASSHFGGLAADTQYF. As DNA, the CDR3 is TGTGCCAGCAGCCACTTCGGGGGACTAGCGGCAGATACGCAGTATTTT.

The chain recombines TRBV7-9 with TRBJ2-7; the D gene is possibly TRBD2 (5 bases). Germline CDR1 reads SEHNR; CDR2 reads FQNEAQ (reference sequence). The ends were cut back, 2 bases at V and 3 bases at J, with 14 bases in the middle. The CDR3 sequence is 15 residues long. Here the CDR3 DNA reads TGTGCCAGCAGCTTACTCGGAGAGGGAGACTACGAGCAGTACTTC. Translating gives CASSLLGEGDYEQYF. The full variable domain, completed using reference TRBV7-9 and TRBJ2-7, is DTGVSQNPRHKITKRGQNVTFRCDPISEHNRLYWYRQTLGQGPEFLTYFQNEAQLEKSRLLSDRFSAERPKGSFSTLEIQRTEQGDSAMYLCASSLLGEGDYEQYFGPGTRLTVT.

This clone is a singleton in its sample. The rearrangement links TRBV19 to TRBJ2-3; 10 bases fit TRBD2. The CDR3 contains 17 residues. The germline V gene has CDR1 LNHDA and CDR2 SQIVND (reference sequence). J was trimmed by 0 bases and V by 3 bases; bases with no gene match: 6. CDR3 amino acids: CASSIAGLAVSTDTQYF. The CDR3 bases are TGTGCCAGTAGTATCGCCGGACTAGCGGTTAGCACAGATACGCAGTATTTT. The full variable domain, its missing parts supplied by reference TRBV19 and TRBJ2-3, is DGGITQSPKYLFRKEGQNVTLSCEQNLNHDAMYWYRQDPGQGLRLIYYSQIVNDFQKGDIAEGYSVSREKKESFPLTVTSAQKNPTAFYLCASSIAGLAVSTDTQYFGPGTRLTVL.